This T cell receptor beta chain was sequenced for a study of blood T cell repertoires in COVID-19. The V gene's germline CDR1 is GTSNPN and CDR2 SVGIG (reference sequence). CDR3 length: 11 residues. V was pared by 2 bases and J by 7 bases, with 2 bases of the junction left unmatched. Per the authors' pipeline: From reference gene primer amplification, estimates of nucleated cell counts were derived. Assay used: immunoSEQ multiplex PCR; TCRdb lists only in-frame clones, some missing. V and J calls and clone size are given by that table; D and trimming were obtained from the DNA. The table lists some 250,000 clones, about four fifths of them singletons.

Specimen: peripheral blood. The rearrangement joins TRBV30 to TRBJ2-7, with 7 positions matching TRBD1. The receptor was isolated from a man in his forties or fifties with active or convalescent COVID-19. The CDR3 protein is CAWSLGQEQYF. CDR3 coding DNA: TGTGCCTGGAGTTTGGGACAGGAGCAGTACTTC.